The 10 T cell receptor beta chains below were found in one sample sequenced in a study of OX40 agonist ivuxolimab in advanced cancers. Receptors were amplified or captured by the immunoSEQ multiplex PCR assay. TCRdb provides this immuneACCESS table in a form limited to in-frame rearrangements. Some clones are lacking; in checked studies, under half of them reflect an unresolved V gene, and why the rest are absent is not known. In this sample the table shows 90,000 to 100,000 clones, around 83% of which occur a single time. Together, the top ten hold more than 1.1% of the sample. Sequenced here: CD4+ or CD8+ T cells sorted from blood, sampled in a trial of the OX40 agonist ivuxolimab. Receptors originate from an adult with an advanced solid tumor such as melanoma, head and neck, liver or kidney cancer.

J is TRBJ1-1 and V is TRBV27; the D is unclear. Germline assignment: CDR1 MNHEY and CDR2 SMNVEV (reference sequence). Trimming removed 5 bases at V and 4 bases at J, with 11 bases between. CDR3 size: 13 residues. The chain's CDR3 is CASSPSGRTEAFF. The DNA for the CDR3 is TGTGCCAGCAGTCCCTCCGGCCGCACTGAAGCTTTCTTT.

The V call is TRBV4-2, the J call TRBJ2-7; 14 positions match TRBD2. J was trimmed by 2 bases and V by 1 base; bases with no gene match: 1. Germline V gives CDR1 LGHNA, CDR2 YNFKEQ. There are 16 residues in the CDR3. The CDR3 DNA reads TGTGCCAGCAGCCAAGGACTAGCGGGGGGGACCTACGAGCAGTACTTC. It specifies CASSQGLAGGTYEQYF.

This rearrangement joins TRBV15 to TRBJ1-2; tentatively, D is TRBD1 (6 bases). The germline V and J ends were trimmed by 3 bases and 7 bases, with 21 bases remaining between them. CDR1 is LNHNV and CDR2 is YYDKDF in the germline V gene (reference sequence). The CDR3 consists of 16 residues. The CDR3, as DNA: TGTGCCACCAGCAGCGTCTTGGGGGGGGGCCTTTCTGGCTACACCTTC. It specifies CATSSVLGGGLSGYTF.

This clone occurred once. This chain connects TRBV27 to TRBJ2-2; the D is unclear. CDR3 length: 16 amino acids. The germline V and J ends were trimmed by 3 bases and 0 bases, with 11 bases remaining between them. The germline CDR1 and CDR2 sequences are MNHEY and SMNVEV (reference sequence). The CDR3 loop is CASSFRRGANTGELFF. CDR3 nucleotides: TGTGCCAGCAGTTTCCGGAGAGGCGCGAACACCGGGGAGCTGTTTTTT.

This clone came up a few times. The chain carries TRBV30 and TRBJ2-7; perhaps TRBD1 as D (5 bases). V lost 1 base and J 8 bases, leaving 9 bases between the germline ends. The CDR3 consists of 11 residues. Germline V gives CDR1 GTSNPN, CDR2 SVGIG (reference sequence). CDR3 loop: CAWSGQKQQYF. The CDR3 region has the DNA TGTGCCTGGAGTGGACAGAAACAGCAGTACTTC. Full variable domain (rest looked up from reference TRBV30 and TRBJ2-7): SQTIHQWPATLVQPVGSPLSLECTVEGTSNPNLYWYRQAAGRGLQLLFYSVGIGQISSEVPQNLSASRPQDRQFILSSKKLLLSDSGFYLCAWSGQKQQYFGPGTRLTVT.

The table lists this clone with a few counts. The chain joins TRBV29-1 to TRBJ2-5; TRBD1 matches 9 bases. V was clipped by 2 bases and J by 2 bases; unmatched bases: 6. The V gene's germline CDR1 is SQVTM and CDR2 ANQGSEA. CDR3 length: 15 amino acids. The CDR3 DNA reads as TGCAGCGTTGAACTAGGGACAGGGATTCAAGAGACCCAGTACTTC. Protein sequence: CSVELGTGIQETQYF.

V is TRBV28 and J is TRBJ1-2; maybe TRBD1 (6 bases). The V and J ends lost 8 bases and 4 bases respectively, with 8 bases between them. Germline CDR1 reads MDHEN; CDR2 reads SYDVKM. The length of the CDR3 is 11 residues. The CDR3 protein is CASGQIYGYTF. CDR3 nucleotide sequence: TGTGCCAGCGGACAGATCTATGGCTACACCTTC.

The chain uses TRBV13 and TRBJ1-2; D call uncertain. Germline V gives CDR1 PRHDT, CDR2 FYEKMQ (reference sequence). V was clipped by 1 base and J by 7 bases, with 10 bases between them. The CDR3 has 13 amino acids. DNA of the CDR3: TGTGCCAGCAGCTTAGACAGCTCCGGTGGCTACACCTTC. It is translated as CASSLDSSGGYTF.

The V and J genes are TRBV7-8 and TRBJ2-1; 11 bases agree with TRBD2. J lost 4 bases, V lost 1 base, and 6 bases had no gene match. This CDR3 is built from 17 residues. Germline CDR1 SGHVS, CDR2 FQNEAQ. CDR3 nucleotide sequence: TGTGCCAGCAGCTTAGGGCGAGGGACTAGCGGTTACAATGAGCAGTTCTTC. Its translation is CASSLGRGTSGYNEQFF.

This sequence joins TRBV19 and TRBJ2-7; 7 bases agree with TRBD1. Germline V gene data show CDR1 as LNHDA and CDR2 as SQIVND (reference sequence). The CDR3 extends over 19 amino acids. J was trimmed by 1 base and V by 1 base; bases with no gene match: 16. The CDR3 DNA follows: TGTGCCAGTAGTATAGGTGGGCCATTTGCTAAGGGGGCTTCCTACGAGCAGTACTTC. Its translation: CASSIGGPFAKGASYEQYF.